The sequence of this T cell receptor beta chain was determined in a study of blood T cells in healthy people across ages. V dropped 1 base and J dropped 3 bases, with 13 bases sitting between them. This CDR3 has 15 residues. CDR1 and CDR2 (germline): SGHTA, FQGNSA. General observations from the study: Unsorted PBMCs blocked a conclusive comparison of naive and antigen-experienced cells. Estimated diversity, derived from one million T cells, was regarded as an underestimate.

Primers used in a second PCR of about 7 to 11 cycles were a sample-barcoded 5' primer and a J-beta primer mix. At least 3 million CDR3-containing paired-end reads were obtained per sample. TCRdb independently ran MiXCR on the 5' RACE reads; one entry per CDR3 protein. The sample gives some 900,000 distinct CDR3 sequences, about 44% of which show up once; under 15% is in the top ten. Healthy Russian Caucasian donors spanned ages roughly 6 to 100 years. Comments on this clonotype: The antigen is unknown.

The V gene is TRBV7-2, the J gene TRBJ2-7; no definite D call. The origin of this receptor is a man aged 30 to 45 in good health. The sequenced material came from blood. Written as DNA, the CDR3 is TGTGCCAGCAGCTTAGTTGACGGGCCCATCTACGAGCAGTACTTC. This encodes CASSLVDGPIYEQYF.